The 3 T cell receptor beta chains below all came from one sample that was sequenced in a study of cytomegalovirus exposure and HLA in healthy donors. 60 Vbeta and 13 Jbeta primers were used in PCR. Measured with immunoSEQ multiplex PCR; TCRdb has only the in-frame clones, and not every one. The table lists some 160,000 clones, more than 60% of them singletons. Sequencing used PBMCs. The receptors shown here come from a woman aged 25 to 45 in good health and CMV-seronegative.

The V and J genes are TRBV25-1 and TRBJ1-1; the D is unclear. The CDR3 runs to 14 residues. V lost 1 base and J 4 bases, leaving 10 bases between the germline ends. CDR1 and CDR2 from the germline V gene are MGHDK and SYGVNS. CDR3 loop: CASSEFPGGTEAFF. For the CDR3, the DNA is TGTGCCAGCAGTGAATTCCCCGGTGGCACTGAAGCTTTCTTT.

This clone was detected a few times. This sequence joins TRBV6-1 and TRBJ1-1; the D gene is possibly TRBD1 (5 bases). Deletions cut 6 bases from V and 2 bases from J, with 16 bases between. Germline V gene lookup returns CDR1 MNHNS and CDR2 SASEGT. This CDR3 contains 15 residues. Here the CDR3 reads CASSYLGQINTEAFF. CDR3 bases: TGTGCCAGCAGCTATTTGGGGCAGATAAACACTGAAGCTTTCTTT.

The CDR3 nucleotides read TGTGCCAGCAGTTCGACGGGACATTCAAACTACAATGAGCAGTTCTTC. It yields the protein CASSSTGHSNYNEQFF. The gene calls are TRBV28 and TRBJ2-1; TRBD1 might be the D (6 bases). This CDR3 contains 16 residues. Germline-derived CDR1 and CDR2 are MDHEN and SYDVKM. The V and J ends lost 4 bases and 3 bases respectively, with 16 bases between them. The full variable domain, with the rest looked up from reference TRBV28 and TRBJ2-1, is DVKVTQSSRYLVKRTGEKVFLECVQDMDHENMFWYRQDPGLGLRLIYFSYDVKMKEKGDIPEGYSVSREKKERFSLILESASTNQTSMYLCASSSTGHSNYNEQFFGPGTRLTVL.